This TCR beta chain was obtained from a study of blood T cell repertoires in COVID-19. Across the whole study: Sources were T cells, B-cell-depleted T cells, or PBMCs; the material itself was cDNA or gDNA.

The length of the CDR3 is 15 residues. V dropped 6 bases and J dropped 7 bases, with 16 bases sitting between them. Germline CDR1 ENHRY, CDR2 SYGVKD. Grouping used clinical history reported by participants in a survey and questionnaire. Original processing notes: Estimation of nucleated cell counts relied on the amplification of reference gene primers. Produced via immunoSEQ multiplex PCR; TCRdb's table is partial and in-frame only. That table furnishes V, J and clone size, whereas the DNA furnished D and trimming. The sample holds roughly 180,000 clones; 82% are singletons and the top ten take around 18%.

The receptor comes from a man aged 60 to 75 who had recovered from COVID-19. Sequenced input: PBMCs or T cells enriched from blood (not recorded which). The chain has TRBV10-3 and TRBJ1-6, with D maybe TRBD1 (5 bases). CDR3 bases: TGTGCCATCAGACCTATAGACAGCCCGAATTCACCCCTCCACTTT. It encodes CAIRPIDSPNSPLHF.